The clone carrying this TCR beta chain was seen a few times. The entry originates in a study of blood T cell repertoires in COVID-19. Whole-study context: Whether acute or convalescent, the COVID-19 samples came from the United States, Italy and Spain. The analysed material was cDNA or gDNA that came from T cells, B-cell-depleted T cells, or PBMCs.

The CDR3 contains 14 residues. Per the germline V gene, CDR1 is MDHEN and CDR2 is SYDVKM. Trimming shortened V by 6 bases and J by 10 bases, and 21 bases separated the two germline ends. Authors' methods: Nucleated cell counts were estimated from reference gene primer amplification. Sequencing used immunoSEQ multiplex PCR; TCRdb keeps in-frame clones, though not all of them. That table supplies the V and J calls and clone size; D and trimming were determined from the DNA. Of about 190,000 clones detected, 80% to 85% appear once; the ten largest clones hold over 5%. The V gene is TRBV28, the J gene TRBJ1-1; no clear D gene. The sequencing sample was made of peripheral blood. This TCR was sampled from a woman in her 30s with acute or convalescent COVID-19. The CDR3, as DNA: TGTGCCAGCAGGCGAAGGGCACCTTCAGGAGGAGCTTTCTTT. Protein sequence: CASRRRAPSGGAFF.